Shown below are 10 T cell receptor beta chains from a single sample sequenced in a study of patients and donors after allogeneic stem cell transplantation. TCRdb processed the RT-PCR reads anew with MiXCR; each CDR3 protein has one entry. The profile shows 87,000 or so distinct CDR3 sequences, around 5% of them singletons. Material: blood, either unsorted or a sorted T cell fraction (not recorded which). These receptors were obtained from a human donor who was either an allogeneic HSCT recipient or a stem cell or donor lymphocyte infusion donor (not recorded which). It is not recorded whose cells these are; they may come from a transplant donor.

This clonotype was counted many times. The gene calls are TRBV10-3 and TRBJ2-7; 7 bases are shared with TRBD2. The CDR3 is 13 residues long. CDR1 is ENHRY and CDR2 is SYGVKD in the germline V gene. Germline trimming cut 6 bases from V and 1 base from J; bases unmatched to any gene: 3. CDR3 protein: CAISERGSYEQYF. The CDR3 region has the DNA TGTGCCATCAGCGAGCGGGGATCCTACGAGCAGTACTTC.

This clonotype was picked up many times. The V call is TRBV3-1, the J call TRBJ1-2; weak D call: TRBD1 (6 bases). CDR1 and CDR2 (germline): LGHDT, YNNKEL (reference sequence). This CDR3 is 14 amino acids long. V shed 0 bases and J shed 8 bases, with 13 bases lying between them. The CDR3 region is CASSQDWGARGYTF. CDR3 nucleotide sequence: TGTGCCAGCAGCCAAGATTGGGGGGCGCGAGGCTACACCTTC.

By proportion, this clonotype is medium-sized (0.01 to 0.1%). V gene TRBV7-2 combines with J gene TRBJ2-3; a possible D gene is TRBD2 (5 bases). The CDR3 sequence is 13 residues long. The germline V gene encodes CDR1 SGHTA and CDR2 FQGNSA. Trimming removed 3 bases from V and 1 base from J, with 5 bases in between. The DNA of the CDR3 is TGTGCCAGCAGCTTTAGCGGCACAGATACGCAGTATTTT. Its translation is CASSFSGTDTQYF. Drawing the rest from reference TRBV7-2 and TRBJ2-3, the complete variable domain is GAGVSQSPSNKVTEKGKDVELRCDPISGHTALYWYRQSLGQGLEFLIYFQGNSAPDKSGLPSDRFSAERTGGSVSTLTIQRTQQEDSAVYLCASSFSGTDTQYFGPGTRLTVL.

This clonotype was detected ten times or more. The chain links TRBV5-1 to TRBJ2-7; D is ambiguous. Germline CDR1 reads SGHRS; CDR2 reads YFSETQ. CDR3 length equals 11 residues. V was cut by 1 base and J by 6 bases, with 5 bases left in between. CDR3 DNA: TGCGCCAGCAGCTTGAATGGCGAGCAGTACTTC. Translation: CASSLNGEQYF.

This clonotype appeared a few times. The rearrangement uses TRBV18 and TRBJ1-1, with unresolved D. The CDR3 covers 15 residues. V gave up 3 bases and J gave up 1 base, with 12 bases separating them. The germline V gene has CDR1 KGHSH and CDR2 LQKENI. The CDR3 DNA reads as TGTGCCAGCTCACCGAATAGCGGCGAGAACACTGAAGCTTTCTTT. Translating it yields CASSPNSGENTEAFF.

This clonotype was found a few times. This chain connects TRBV3-1 to TRBJ2-3; D remains ambiguous. V was trimmed by 2 bases and J by 6 bases, leaving 6 bases between them. Germline V gives CDR1 LGHDT, CDR2 YNNKEL (reference sequence). The CDR3 spans 12 residues. The CDR3 DNA follows: TGTGCCAGCAGCCAAAACGCCGATACGCAGTATTTT. Protein: CASSQNADTQYF.

This clonotype occurred many times. The rearrangement joins TRBV27 to TRBJ2-6; D not resolved. The CDR3 extends over 14 amino acids. Germline V gene lookup returns CDR1 MNHEY and CDR2 SMNVEV (reference sequence). Trimming took off 6 bases at V and 2 bases at J, with 8 bases between the two ends. The CDR3 DNA is TGTGCCAGCAGCATTATGGCTGGGGCCAACGTCCTGACTTTC. Protein product: CASSIMAGANVLTF.

CDR3 in amino acids: CASSSTGSGAEAFF. The CDR3, as DNA: TGCGCCAGCAGCTCCACAGGGTCTGGCGCTGAAGCTTTCTTT. The chain joins TRBV5-1 to TRBJ1-1; perhaps TRBD1 as D (6 bases). The V end lost 3 bases, the J end lost 6 bases, and 15 bases lay between the germline ends. Germline loops: CDR1 SGHRS, CDR2 YFSETQ. This CDR3 is built from 14 residues.

This clonotype was detected ten times or more. The rearrangement joins TRBV7-3 to TRBJ2-1; either TRBD1 or TRBD2 may fit D (6 bases each). CDR1 is SGHTA and CDR2 is FQGTGA in the germline V gene. The V gene lost 1 base and the J gene lost 6 bases, with 10 bases spanning the gap. The CDR3 totals 14 residues. The CDR3 coding sequence is TGTGCCAGCAGCTTAATACAGGGAGGCAATGAGCAGTTCTTC. Translating it yields CASSLIQGGNEQFF.

This chain uses TRBV10-2 with TRBJ2-5, with 8 bases aligning to TRBD2. This CDR3 is built from 13 residues. The V and J ends lost 7 bases and 5 bases, in that order; junction bases with no gene match: 6. Germline CDR1 reads WSHSY; CDR2 reads SAAADI. As DNA, the CDR3 is TGCGCCAGCACCGAAGCGGGGGCGGAGACCCAGTACTTC. This sequence encodes CASTEAGAETQYF.